The clone carrying this TCR beta chain was recorded only once. The sample carries other DNA sequences with the same CDR3. Trimming removed 3 bases from V and 5 bases from J; junction bases left unmatched: 2. Germline CDR1 reads KGHSH; CDR2 reads LQKENI. CDR3 length: 13 residues. This sample stems from a study of shared clonotypes between healthy human individuals. Libraries were prepared by immunoSEQ multiplex PCR; TCRdb keeps only in-frame clonotypes and omits some of them. The repertoire includes 2 million to 2.5 million clones, approximately 96% of them detected once, and about 0.13% sits in the top ten.

Sequencing was done on a sample of naive CD4+ T cells sorted from blood. Documented subset: CD45RA+ positively selected. This receptor was taken from a man between 18 and 35 years old in good health. The genes are TRBV18 and TRBJ2-7; 9 nucleotides agree with TRBD1. CDR3 nucleotides: TGTGCCAGCTCACCGGGACAGGGCCACGAGCAGTACTTC. This codes for CASSPGQGHEQYF.